This TCR beta chain comes out of a study of response to subunit inactivated influenza vaccine (dated by TCRdb to 2016 to 2019). About the study as a whole: Deep quantitative T cell receptor repertoire profiling was used in the study to track responses to a trivalent subunit inactivated influenza vaccine.

As regards this clonotype: No cognate antigen has been identified for it. Base qualities are not recorded, but no much larger clone differs from it by a single base.

The CDR3 goes from the cysteine to the phenylalanine over 11 residues. CDR3 DNA is the only sequence kept; it has 33 bases, read in frame from the first base. The germline ends are 9 bases apart after V is trimmed by 3 bases and J by 9 bases. CDR1 and CDR2, looked up from the germline V gene, are SQVTM and ANQGSEA. Here is what the overall study found, with its caveats: It was suggested by the authors that each seasonal influenza vaccination may recruit only a limited number of new T cells.

The library relied on RT-PCR. The instrument given in TCRdb is Illumina HiSeq 2500. TCRdb reanalyzed the raw reads on its own, using fastp at Q25 for trimming and MiXCR for clone calling, and kept in-frame beta chains. Each CDR3 protein appears once, grouped with its most common genes and DNA. Present in this sample are 170,000 or so distinct CDR3 sequences, about 10% of which were seen just once. In total, the top ten clones hold about a third of the sample. This TCR was recovered from a man between 50 and 75 years old who received an inactivated influenza vaccine. Donor details come from another sample of the same person, matched by shared clones. This specimen consisted of CD8+ T cells sorted from PBMCs, obtained approximately 25 months after vaccination. The receptor chain draws on TRBV29-1 and TRBJ2-1; TRBD1 is a weak D gene call, 5 bases matching. The DNA is TGCAGCGTTGATGCCCAGGGTGAGCAGTTCTTC. This codes for CSVDAQGEQFF.